Shown below are 32 T cell receptor beta chains from a single sample sequenced in a study of blood T cell repertoires in COVID-19. The protocol was immunoSEQ multiplex PCR, while the TCRdb copy is restricted to in-frame clones and leaves out a portion. Of some 160,000 clones listed, around 80% are singletons. Sequenced sample: peripheral blood. The receptors derive from a woman in her 70s who had recovered from COVID-19.

This CDR3 reads CASSGGRSGGAAGELFF. The DNA for the CDR3 is TGTGCCAGCAGTGGTGGGCGTAGCGGGGGGGCGGCCGGGGAGCTGTTTTTT. This chain connects TRBV6-1 to TRBJ2-2, with 11 bases aligning to TRBD2. Germline-derived CDR1 and CDR2 are MNHNS and SASEGT. This CDR3 has 17 residues. After removal of 4 bases from V and 6 bases from J, the junction contained 10 bases not matched to a gene.

The CDR3 bases are TGTGCCAGCAGCTATCAAATCCCTCCGGATAATTCACCCCTCCACTTT. This sequence encodes CASSYQIPPDNSPLHF. This chain links TRBV7-9 with TRBJ1-6; D gene uncertain. The CDR3 contains 16 residues. Germline lookup yields CDR1 SEHNR and CDR2 FQNEAQ (reference sequence). V gave up 4 bases and J gave up 5 bases, with 15 bases separating them.

The chain has TRBV6-6 and TRBJ2-2, with 7 nucleotides matching TRBD2. Trimming cost V 7 bases and J 5 bases; bases outside gene matches: 10. Germline lookup yields CDR1 MNHNY and CDR2 SVGAGI (reference sequence). This CDR3 has 15 amino acids. Here the CDR3 reads CASTQGWGGTGELFF. The CDR3 DNA reads as TGTGCCAGCACCCAAGGGTGGGGAGGGACCGGGGAGCTGTTTTTT.

The table lists this clone with a few counts. J is TRBJ1-5 and V is TRBV19; no clear D. The CDR3 is 15 amino acids. V lost 1 base and J lost 3, with 10 bases in between. CDR1 and CDR2 (germline): LNHDA, SQIVND (reference sequence). CDR3 in DNA: TGTGCCAGTAGTATAGTGGGCAGGAACAATCAGCCCCAGCATTTT. Its protein is CASSIVGRNNQPQHF.

The chain carries TRBV5-1 and TRBJ2-1; D is uncertain. There are 14 residues in the CDR3. V was trimmed by 1 base and J by 3 bases, leaving 8 bases between them. The germline V gene encodes CDR1 SGHRS and CDR2 YFSETQ. The CDR3 sequence is CASSLRPDYNEQFF. The CDR3 DNA reads TGCGCCAGCAGCTTGCGCCCAGACTACAATGAGCAGTTCTTC.

The rearrangement uses TRBV6-1 and TRBJ2-1; D unclear. The CDR3 loop spans 11 amino acids. Germline CDR1 and CDR2: MNHNS and SASEGT. V lost 0 bases, J lost 10 bases, and 4 bases lay in between. DNA for the CDR3: TGTGCCAGCAGTGAAGCGCGGGAGCAGTTCTTC. It yields the protein CASSEAREQFF.

The V call is TRBV7-2, the J call TRBJ1-1, with D tentatively TRBD1 (6 bases). Germline V gene lookup returns CDR1 SGHTA and CDR2 FQGNSA. CDR3 length: 15 residues. Trimming cost V 5 bases and J 3 bases, with 16 bases left between them. This chain's CDR3 is CASSLSGAGDTEAFF. DNA for the CDR3: TGTGCCAGCAGCCTCTCTGGGGCAGGGGACACTGAAGCTTTCTTT.

The gene calls are TRBV11-2 and TRBJ2-7; TRBD1 might be the D (6 bases). The V gene lost 1 base and the J gene lost 6 bases, with 7 bases spanning the gap. The CDR3 consists of 12 residues. Looked up from germline, CDR1 is SGHAT and CDR2 is FQNNGV. The CDR3 DNA follows: TGTGCCAGCAGCTTAGTAGGGGGCGAGCAGTACTTC. This translates into CASSLVGGEQYF.

The chain has TRBV15 and TRBJ1-1; TRBD1 aligns across 8 bases. The CDR3 is 17 amino acids. In germline, CDR1 is LNHNV, CDR2 YYDKDF (reference sequence). The J segment lost 2 bases and the V segment lost 0 bases, leaving 8 bases of the junction unmatched. Here the CDR3 reads CATSRDFPDRGNTEAFF. The CDR3 coding sequence is TGTGCCACCAGCAGAGATTTTCCAGACAGGGGCAACACTGAAGCTTTCTTT.

The genes are TRBV7-2 and TRBJ2-3; 9 bases are shared with TRBD2. Trimming cost V 1 base and J 3 bases; bases outside gene matches: 5. CDR3 length equals 16 residues. Germline V CDR1 and CDR2: SGHTA, FQGNSA. CDR3 region: CASSLVEREDTDTQYF. Here the CDR3 DNA reads TGTGCCAGCAGCTTAGTAGAGCGGGAGGATACAGATACGCAGTATTTT.

Comments on this clone: The sample holds other DNA sequences that translate to the same CDR3. The chain employs TRBV15 and TRBJ1-5; D remains ambiguous. Looked up from germline, CDR1 is LNHNV and CDR2 is YYDKDF (reference sequence). The CDR3 loop spans 12 amino acids. V lost 3 bases and J lost 3, with 3 bases in between. The chain's CDR3 is CATSRANQPQHF. In nucleotides, the CDR3 is TGTGCCACCAGCAGGGCCAATCAGCCCCAGCATTTT.

The V call is TRBV10-3, the J call TRBJ1-1, with TRBD1 as a possible D gene (6 bases). This CDR3 is 14 amino acids long. With 7 bases removed from V and 4 bases from J, the gap between germline ends came to 16 bases. The germline V gene encodes CDR1 ENHRY and CDR2 SYGVKD. DNA for the CDR3: TGTGCCATCACCAAGGGGAGGGGGATCACTGAAGCTTTCTTT. Residues: CAITKGRGITEAFF.

This sequence joins TRBV19 and TRBJ1-1, with D perhaps TRBD1 (6 bases). Per the germline V gene, CDR1 is LNHDA and CDR2 is SQIVND (reference sequence). Trimming took 3 bases from V and 1 from J, leaving 12 bases between them. This CDR3 region has 15 residues. CDR3 sequence: CASSINRASNTEAFF. In nucleotides, the CDR3 is TGTGCCAGTAGTATCAACAGGGCCTCGAACACTGAAGCTTTCTTT.

The chain employs TRBV10-3 and TRBJ1-2, with 8 bases that match TRBD1. Germline assignment: CDR1 ENHRY and CDR2 SYGVKD. The CDR3 totals 14 residues. J lost 6 bases, V lost 4 bases, and 7 bases had no gene match. CDR3: CAISGLGQADGYTF. Here the CDR3 DNA reads TGTGCCATCAGTGGGTTGGGACAGGCCGATGGCTACACCTTC.

The chain carries TRBV19 and TRBJ1-2; D remains unclear. V lost 1 base and J 8 bases, leaving 8 bases between the germline ends. The CDR3 is made up of 12 amino acids. The germline V gene encodes CDR1 LNHDA and CDR2 SQIVND (reference sequence). The CDR3: CASSIGPGGYTF. The CDR3 DNA sequence: TGTGCCAGTAGTATAGGGCCGGGGGGCTACACCTTC.

This clone was found once. The chain couples TRBV10-3 to TRBJ2-3, with 10 bases fitting TRBD1. Trimming cost V 10 bases and J 1 base; bases outside gene matches: 17. CDR1 is ENHRY and CDR2 is SYGVKD in the germline V gene. The CDR3 length is 18 residues. The chain's CDR3 is CATLGGTGVLTGTDTQYF. The CDR3 nucleotides read TGTGCCACCCTCGGGGGGACAGGGGTCTTAACCGGCACAGATACGCAGTATTTT.

The chain uses TRBV6-1 and TRBJ2-7, with 7 bases fitting TRBD1. The V segment lost 2 bases and the J segment 7 bases; nucleotides outside the gene matches: 11. This CDR3 is 15 amino acids long. The V gene's germline CDR1 is MNHNS and CDR2 SASEGT. The CDR3 DNA is TGTGCCAGCAGTGAACACGGGAAGGGGGCGCGGGAGCAGTACTTC. Protein product: CASSEHGKGAREQYF.

The chain employs TRBV7-7 and TRBJ2-2, with 7 bases lining up with TRBD2. Germline V CDR1 and CDR2: SSHAT, FNYEAQ (reference sequence). V lost 4 bases to trimming and J lost 8 bases; unmatched junction nucleotides: 7. The CDR3 totals 14 residues. The CDR3 DNA is TGTGCCAGCAGCTCCCGGACTAGTCCGGGGGAGCTGTTTTTT. Translated: CASSSRTSPGELFF.

The gene calls are TRBV7-9 and TRBJ2-5, with 7 bases aligning to TRBD2. CDR3 length: 15 residues. CDR1 is SEHNR and CDR2 is FQNEAQ in the germline V gene (reference sequence). J lost 1 base, V lost 5 bases, and 7 bases had no gene match. CDR3 sequence reads: CASSGTNLAQETQYF. The DNA of the CDR3 is TGTGCCAGCAGCGGGACTAACCTAGCCCAAGAGACCCAGTACTTC.

The chain has TRBV4-2 and TRBJ1-4, with unresolved D. This CDR3 contains 15 residues. Deletions cut 4 bases from V and 0 bases from J, with 9 bases between. Germline CDR1 is LGHNA and CDR2 is YNFKEQ. CDR3 amino acids: CASSPRVATNEKLFF. The DNA for the CDR3 is TGTGCCAGCAGCCCACGTGTAGCAACTAATGAAAAACTGTTTTTT.

V gene TRBV6-1 combines with J gene TRBJ2-6; D is perhaps TRBD2 (6 bases). Trimming took 0 bases from V and 0 from J, leaving 12 bases between them. CDR3 size: 18 residues. Germline V CDR1 and CDR2: MNHNS, SASEGT. CDR3 protein: CASSEAGGLTSGANVLTF. CDR3 nucleotide sequence: TGTGCCAGCAGTGAAGCGGGAGGACTTACCTCTGGGGCCAACGTCCTGACTTTC.

This clone is a singleton in its sample. The chain joins TRBV3-1 (or the pseudogene TRBV3-2) to TRBJ2-2; TRBD2 agrees at 7 bases. V trimming: 4 bases; J trimming: 1 base; junction bases outside the gene matches: 18. The length of the CDR3 is 20 residues. Germline V gene sequence: CDR1 LGHDT, CDR2 YNNKEL (reference sequence). The CDR3 DNA is TGTGCCAGCAGCCCAGCCTTGGGGAGGGCAGGCGAAAGGAACACCGGGGAGCTGTTTTTT. Translated, it gives CASSPALGRAGERNTGELFF.

This clone has just a few counts. The chain employs TRBV11-2 and TRBJ2-1; 7 bases agree with TRBD2. J was trimmed by 8 bases and V by 5 bases; bases with no gene match: 9. The CDR3 covers 14 residues. Germline lookup yields CDR1 SGHAT and CDR2 FQNNGV. The CDR3 DNA sequence: TGTGCCAGCAGCAGTGGGCTAGCGGTCGATGAGCAGTTCTTC. This codes for CASSSGLAVDEQFF. The entire variable domain, with the rest obtained from reference TRBV11-2 and TRBJ2-1, is as follows: EAGVAQSPRYKIIEKRQSVAFWCNPISGHATLYWYQQILGQGPKLLIQFQNNGVVDDSQLPKDRFSAERLKGVDSTLKIQPAKLEDSAVYLCASSSGLAVDEQFFGPGTRLTVL.

The chain recombines TRBV30 with TRBJ1-2, with unresolved D. V was cut by 0 bases and J by 4 bases, with 3 bases left in between. CDR3 size: 11 residues. Germline V gene data show CDR1 as GTSNPN and CDR2 as SVGIG (reference sequence). Written as DNA, the CDR3 is TGTGCCTGGAGTGTCGGCTATGGCTACACCTTC. This encodes CAWSVGYGYTF.

The CDR3 bases are TGCGCCAGCAACGCGGGGGATTCTAACTATGGCTACACCTTC. Translation: CASNAGDSNYGYTF. The rearrangement links TRBV5-1 to TRBJ1-2; D is perhaps TRBD1 (5 bases). The CDR3 covers 14 residues. V lost 6 bases, J lost 0 bases, and 12 bases lay in between. Looked up from germline, CDR1 is SGHRS and CDR2 is YFSETQ.

V gene TRBV7-8 combines with J gene TRBJ1-5; 7 bases align to TRBD1. The CDR3 covers 18 residues. Germline loops: CDR1 SGHVS, CDR2 FQNEAQ. V was pared by 5 bases and J by 5 bases, with 18 bases of the junction left unmatched. The CDR3 protein is CASSARGAHNRGYQPQHF. In nucleotides, the CDR3 is TGTGCCAGCAGCGCACGAGGGGCCCACAACAGGGGCTATCAGCCCCAGCATTTT.

The rearrangement joins TRBV6-1 to TRBJ2-3; tentative D call: TRBD2 (6 bases). V dropped 1 base and J dropped 5 bases, with 10 bases sitting between them. This CDR3 contains 14 residues. Germline lookup yields CDR1 MNHNS and CDR2 SASEGT. CDR3 coding DNA: TGTGCCAGCAGTGAAGGGTTAGCGGTAGATACGCAGTATTTT. This sequence encodes CASSEGLAVDTQYF.

This clone was seen once. V usage is TRBV7-8 and J usage is TRBJ2-5; D not certain. The CDR3 contains 11 residues. Between the trimmed V and J ends, which lost 5 bases and 5 bases, there was a span of 6 bases. Germline CDR1 SGHVS, CDR2 FQNEAQ. The DNA for the CDR3 is TGTGCCAGCAGCGCCACTGAGACCCAGTACTTC. Translated, it gives CASSATETQYF.

This rearrangement joins TRBV7-2 to TRBJ2-2; D is perhaps TRBD2 (5 bases). Germline V lookup: CDR1 SGHTA, CDR2 FQGNSA. Trimming shortened V by 3 bases and J by 1 base, and 15 bases separated the two germline ends. The CDR3 covers 17 residues. The CDR3 spells CASSFGPLRGNTGELFF. CDR3 bases: TGTGCCAGCAGCTTCGGGCCCCTCCGGGGGAACACCGGGGAGCTGTTTTTT. The entire variable domain, with the rest obtained from reference TRBV7-2 and TRBJ2-2, is as follows: GAGVSQSPSNKVTEKGKDVELRCDPISGHTALYWYRQSLGQGLEFLIYFQGNSAPDKSGLPSDRFSAERTGGSVSTLTIQRTQQEDSAVYLCASSFGPLRGNTGELFFGEGSRLTVL.

A word on this clone: The same CDR3 arises from other DNA sequences in this sample as well. The chain links TRBV5-1 to TRBJ2-4, with D possibly being TRBD2 (6 bases). Germline CDR1 reads SGHRS; CDR2 reads YFSETQ. The CDR3 length is 14 residues. With 4 bases removed from V and 0 bases from J, the gap between germline ends came to 8 bases. CDR3 sequence (DNA): TGCGCCAGCAGCCCGGGACTAGCCAAAAACATTCAGTACTTC. Translating gives CASSPGLAKNIQYF.

The chain links TRBV5-6 to TRBJ1-2; D might be TRBD1 (5 bases). The CDR3 length is 13 residues. The V gene lost 0 bases and the J gene lost 3 bases, with 6 bases spanning the gap. The germline V gene has CDR1 SGHDT and CDR2 YYEEEE. CDR3 nucleotides: TGTGCCAGCAGCTTGGTAGGGGACTATGGCTACACCTTC. Its translation is CASSLVGDYGYTF.

V usage is TRBV9 and J usage is TRBJ1-1, with 7 bases fitting TRBD1. The CDR3 runs 14 residues. The trim removed 4 bases at V and 2 bases at J, leaving 5 bases unmatched. Germline CDR1 SGDLS, CDR2 YYNGEE. For the CDR3, the DNA is TGTGCCAGCAGCAAGGGACAGATTAACACTGAAGCTTTCTTT. Translation: CASSKGQINTEAFF.